A selection of T cell receptor beta chains follows, all from one sample in a study of OX40 agonist ivuxolimab in advanced cancers. Generated by immunoSEQ multiplex PCR, the TCRdb table keeps only in-frame clones and is missing some. The data show roughly 70,000 clones, with 75% to 90% seen just once and roughly 0.8% held by the top ten. The sequences come from CD4+ or CD8+ T cells sorted from blood, collected in a trial of the OX40 agonist ivuxolimab. These receptors all stem from an adult with an advanced solid tumor such as melanoma, head and neck, liver or kidney cancer. Both conserved end residues are trimmed from each CDR3. D genes are given only for firm matches. Clone sizes are given selectively: once, few, many, or a class where the clone is expanded.

TRBV7-2	TRBD1	-	ASSPRDSSSYEQY
TRBV5-8	TRBD2	-	ASSLILAGGRGEETQY
TRBV18	TRBD1	few	ASSDGTAYEQY
TRBV7-9	-	-	ASSLEAGAHGYT
TRBV4-1	TRBD2	-	ASSPGLAAYEQY
TRBV5-1	TRBD2	-	ASSASSGSYEQY
TRBV18	-	-	ASSQQGKQETQY
TRBV19	-	-	ASTVGSSYNEQF
TRBV11-2	TRBD2	few	ASSFSGGAEETQY
TRBV6-4	-	-	ATRRTQTSEAF
TRBV6-1	-	-	ASRSEGWAYEQY
TRBV27	-	-	ASTSAGPLVEQY
TRBV18	-	few	ASSPLEGTEAF
TRBV19	-	-	ASSRAIKVSTDTQY
TRBV19	TRBD1	-	ASSIDRRRGQGTEAF
TRBV5-1	-	-	ASSPTSLGTDTQY
TRBV30	-	-	AWRIQREGYT
TRBV5-6	-	-	ASSLTGGDQPQH